The rows below give T cell receptor beta chains drawn from one sample of a study of T-cell memory formation after mild COVID-19. Using its own MiXCR run on the 5' RACE reads, TCRdb lists one record per CDR3 protein. The sample lists just under 550,000 distinct CDR3 sequences; roughly 22% were seen once. Input material: PBMCs or a T cell subset sorted from them (not recorded which). The receptors were gathered from an adult woman who had mild COVID-19 (a few samples of this study predate the infection). Cell type and time point are not known. CDR3s include the opening cysteine and the closing phenylalanine or tryptophan. A D gene is named only where the DNA matches it firmly. Part of the rows lack a size; the others show once, few, many or a class for expanded clones.

J: TRBJ2-2
length: 12
size: few
D: NA
V: TRBV11-3
CDR3: CASSYRPGELFF
DNA: TGTGCCAGCAGCTATAGACCCGGGGAGCTGTTTTTT

J: TRBJ2-2
length: 15
size: many
D: NA
V: TRBV7-9
CDR3: CASSPETDLTGELFF
DNA: TGTGCCAGCAGCCCGGAGACAGACTTAACCGGGGAGCTGTTTTTT

J: TRBJ2-1
length: 16
size: NA
D: TRBD2
V: TRBV5-1
CDR3: CATTSGGASSYNEQFF
DNA: TGCGCCACGACTAGCGGGGGGGCTTCGTCCTACAATGAGCAGTTCTTC

J: TRBJ2-3
length: 14
size: many
D: NA
V: TRBV9
CDR3: CASSTGFNTDTQYF
DNA: TGTGCCAGCAGTACAGGGTTTAACACAGATACGCAGTATTTT

J: TRBJ2-3
length: 13
size: NA
D: NA
V: TRBV6-2/TRBV6-3
CDR3: CASRAIATDTQYF
DNA: TGTGCCAGCAGAGCCATAGCCACAGATACGCAGTATTTT

J: TRBJ2-7
length: 12
size: NA
D: NA
V: TRBV3-1
CDR3: CASSHRGYEQYF
DNA: TGTGCCAGCAGCCATAGGGGCTACGAGCAGTACTTC

J: TRBJ2-7
length: 16
size: few
D: NA
V: TRBV11-2
CDR3: CASSLTFSSSSYEQYF
DNA: TGTGCCAGCAGCTTGACGTTCTCCTCGAGCTCCTACGAGCAGTACTTC

J: TRBJ2-7
length: 16
size: NA
D: NA
V: TRBV3-1
CDR3: CASSPTRSDRPYEQYF
DNA: TGTGCCAGCAGTCCCACGAGGTCCGACAGGCCCTACGAGCAGTACTTC

J: TRBJ2-7
length: 15
size: NA
D: TRBD1
V: TRBV7-9
CDR3: CASSLYRGLSYEQYF
DNA: TGTGCCAGCAGCTTATACAGGGGGCTGTCCTACGAGCAGTACTTC

J: TRBJ2-1
length: 16
size: few
D: NA
V: TRBV7-8
CDR3: CASSLGARYKYNEQFF
DNA: TGTGCCAGCAGCTTAGGAGCGCGTTATAAATACAATGAGCAGTTCTTC

J: TRBJ1-1
length: 16
size: NA
D: NA
V: TRBV29-1
CDR3: CSVGGSPIKGTTEAFF
DNA: TGCAGCGTTGGGGGAAGCCCAATTAAAGGTACCACTGAAGCTTTCTTT

J: TRBJ1-1
length: 12
size: NA
D: NA
V: TRBV20-1
CDR3: CTTGGGITEAFF
DNA: TGCACCACCGGGGGAGGGATAACTGAAGCTTTCTTT

J: TRBJ2-2
length: 14
size: NA
D: NA
V: TRBV11-2
CDR3: CASLGGENTGELFF
DNA: TGTGCCAGCCTAGGGGGGGAGAACACCGGGGAGCTGTTTTTT

J: TRBJ2-7
length: 16
size: NA
D: NA
V: TRBV12-3/TRBV12-4
CDR3: CASSLYWGSWGYEQYF
DNA: TGTGCCAGCAGTTTATATTGGGGCTCCTGGGGCTACGAGCAGTACTTC

J: TRBJ1-1
length: 15
size: few
D: NA
V: TRBV7-6
CDR3: CASSLGEGQNTEAFF
DNA: TGTGCCAGCAGCTTAGGCGAGGGACAGAACACTGAAGCTTTCTTT

J: TRBJ2-5
length: 15
size: NA
D: TRBD1
V: TRBV7-7
CDR3: CASSSGQGSQETQYF
DNA: TGTGCTAGCAGCTCGGGACAGGGGAGCCAAGAGACCCAGTACTTC

J: TRBJ2-1
length: 13
size: NA
D: NA
V: TRBV30
CDR3: CAGNWGSGNEQFF
DNA: TGTGCCGGCAACTGGGGGTCCGGCAATGAGCAGTTCTTC

J: TRBJ1-6
length: 19
size: NA
D: NA
V: TRBV4-2
CDR3: CASSQDHGVRGGFNSPLHF
DNA: TGTGCCAGCAGCCAAGATCACGGCGTACGGGGGGGCTTTAATTCACCCCTCCACTTT

J: TRBJ1-1
length: 13
size: few
D: NA
V: TRBV7-6
CDR3: CASSSLGGEEAFF
DNA: TGTGCCAGCAGCTCCCTGGGGGGGGAGGAAGCTTTCTTT

J: TRBJ2-1
length: 13
size: few
D: NA
V: TRBV18
CDR3: CASSPAADNEQFF
DNA: TGTGCCAGCTCACCCGCGGCGGACAATGAGCAGTTCTTC

J: TRBJ2-7
length: 14
size: few
D: NA
V: TRBV5-5
CDR3: CASIPPLASYEQYF
DNA: TGTGCCAGCATACCCCCACTAGCCTCCTACGAGCAGTACTTC

J: TRBJ1-2
length: 13
size: many
D: NA
V: TRBV9
CDR3: CASSGDPGYGYTF
DNA: TGTGCCAGCAGCGGTGACCCGGGCTATGGCTACACCTTC

J: TRBJ2-4
length: 20
size: NA
D: TRBD1
V: TRBV6-2/TRBV6-3
CDR3: CASSAPDNPGRTGPRGIQYF
DNA: TGTGCCAGCAGTGCCCCTGACAATCCTGGCCGGACAGGGCCGCGGGGCATTCAGTACTTC

J: TRBJ2-3
length: 13
size: NA
D: NA
V: TRBV10-3
CDR3: CAIRVITTDTQYF
DNA: TGTGCCATCAGAGTTATTACCACAGATACGCAGTATTTT

J: TRBJ2-3
length: 15
size: NA
D: TRBD1
V: TRBV12-3/TRBV12-4
CDR3: CASSLGTGFTDTQYF
DNA: TGTGCCAGCAGTTTAGGGACAGGCTTCACAGATACGCAGTATTTT

J: TRBJ1-2
length: 15
size: NA
D: NA
V: TRBV7-2
CDR3: CASSLGASDIYGYTF
DNA: TGTGCCAGCAGCTTAGGGGCCAGCGACATCTATGGCTACACCTTC

J: TRBJ1-2
length: 15
size: NA
D: NA
V: TRBV5-6
CDR3: CASSLGSTGGYGYTF
DNA: TGTGCCAGCAGCTTGGGGTCCACGGGAGGATATGGCTACACCTTC

J: TRBJ1-5
length: 15
size: NA
D: TRBD1
V: TRBV10-3
CDR3: CAISEGGQGAQPQHF
DNA: TGTGCCATCAGTGAAGGGGGCCAGGGGGCCCAGCCCCAGCATTTT

J: TRBJ2-7
length: 16
size: few
D: TRBD1
V: TRBV7-8
CDR3: CASSGLGQGFIYEQYF
DNA: TGTGCCAGCAGCGGGTTGGGACAGGGGTTTATCTACGAGCAGTACTTC

J: TRBJ1-1
length: 14
size: NA
D: TRBD1
V: TRBV6-5
CDR3: CASSYSGTGVEAFF
DNA: TGTGCCAGCAGTTACTCGGGGACAGGGGTTGAAGCTTTCTTT

J: TRBJ1-1
length: 13
size: few
D: NA
V: TRBV20-1
CDR3: CSASWGMNTEAFF
DNA: TGCAGTGCCTCATGGGGGATGAACACTGAAGCTTTCTTT

J: TRBJ1-1
length: 14
size: few
D: NA
V: TRBV5-1
CDR3: CASKKDQGSTEAFF
DNA: TGCGCCAGCAAAAAAGATCAAGGGAGCACTGAAGCTTTCTTT

J: TRBJ2-2
length: 14
size: few
D: NA
V: TRBV9
CDR3: CASSSSSGPGELFF
DNA: TGTGCCAGCAGCTCCAGCTCGGGTCCCGGGGAGCTGTTTTTT

J: TRBJ2-7
length: 14
size: few
D: NA
V: TRBV13
CDR3: CASSLWVGDRKQYF
DNA: TGTGCCAGCAGCTTATGGGTGGGGGATCGGAAGCAGTACTTC

J: TRBJ1-1
length: 19
size: few
D: TRBD1
V: TRBV20-1
CDR3: CSAGPEKSLTLTGSTEAFF
DNA: TGCAGTGCTGGTCCAGAAAAATCTCTAACCTTGACAGGGTCCACTGAAGCTTTCTTT

J: TRBJ2-7
length: 17
size: many
D: NA
V: TRBV5-1
CDR3: CASSLALNPTTAYEQYF
DNA: TGCGCCAGCAGCTTGGCCTTAAATCCCACCACCGCCTACGAGCAGTACTTC

J: TRBJ2-1
length: 17
size: NA
D: TRBD2
V: TRBV19
CDR3: CASSIFSGSRSYNEQFF
DNA: TGTGCCAGTAGTATATTTAGCGGGAGTCGGTCCTACAATGAGCAGTTCTTC

J: TRBJ2-7
length: 14
size: NA
D: NA
V: TRBV29-1
CDR3: CSVESEGPSYEQYF
DNA: TGCAGCGTTGAATCTGAGGGGCCTTCCTACGAGCAGTACTTC

J: TRBJ2-5
length: 14
size: NA
D: NA
V: TRBV2
CDR3: CASRDGNHQETQYF
DNA: TGTGCCAGCAGGGATGGGAACCACCAAGAGACCCAGTACTTC

J: TRBJ1-2
length: 14
size: many
D: NA
V: TRBV18
CDR3: CASSPGTANYGYTF
DNA: TGTGCCAGCTCACCAGGGACGGCGAACTATGGCTACACCTTC

J: TRBJ2-3
length: 14
size: few
D: NA
V: TRBV4-1
CDR3: CASSQGLDTDTQYF
DNA: TGCGCCAGCAGCCAAGGGTTAGACACAGATACGCAGTATTTT

J: TRBJ2-7
length: 15
size: few
D: NA
V: TRBV4-3
CDR3: CASSRDWAGGYEQYF
DNA: TGCGCCAGCAGCCGGGACTGGGCAGGAGGCTACGAGCAGTACTTC

J: TRBJ2-7
length: 10
size: NA
D: NA
V: TRBV28
CDR3: CASKGGEQYF
DNA: TGTGCCAGCAAAGGTGGGGAGCAGTACTTC

J: TRBJ1-1
length: 14
size: NA
D: NA
V: TRBV6-1
CDR3: CASSERRGMPEAFF
DNA: TGTGCCAGCAGTGAACGAAGGGGTATGCCTGAAGCTTTCTTT

J: TRBJ2-4
length: 17
size: NA
D: NA
V: TRBV27
CDR3: CASSLSKLGISANIQYF
DNA: TGTGCCAGCAGTTTATCGAAGTTAGGAATATCCGCAAACATTCAGTACTTC

J: TRBJ2-3
length: 16
size: few
D: TRBD2
V: TRBV20-1
CDR3: CSARGSASGYTDTQYF
DNA: TGCAGTGCTAGGGGCTCCGCTAGCGGATACACAGATACGCAGTATTTT

J: TRBJ1-4
length: 15
size: few
D: NA
V: TRBV12-3/TRBV12-4
CDR3: CASSRRDGKNEKLFF
DNA: TGTGCCAGCAGCCGAAGGGACGGAAAGAATGAAAAACTGTTTTTT

J: TRBJ2-7
length: 14
size: few
D: NA
V: TRBV6-2/TRBV6-3
CDR3: CASSYRAGYYEQYF
DNA: TGTGCCAGCAGTTACCGGGCAGGGTACTACGAGCAGTACTTC

J: TRBJ2-6
length: 20
size: NA
D: TRBD1
V: TRBV15
CDR3: CATSRSWGQGPSSGANVLTF
DNA: TGTGCCACCAGTCGAAGCTGGGGACAGGGGCCTTCCTCTGGGGCCAACGTCCTGACTTTC

J: TRBJ1-5
length: 16
size: NA
D: NA
V: TRBV3-1
CDR3: CASSQRTEYSNQPQHF
DNA: TGTGCCAGCAGCCAGCGGACAGAGTATAGCAATCAGCCCCAGCATTTT

J: TRBJ2-5
length: 16
size: few
D: TRBD2
V: TRBV11-3
CDR3: CASSPRDSGRKETQYF
DNA: TGTGCCAGCAGCCCCCGTGATAGCGGGAGAAAAGAGACCCAGTACTTC